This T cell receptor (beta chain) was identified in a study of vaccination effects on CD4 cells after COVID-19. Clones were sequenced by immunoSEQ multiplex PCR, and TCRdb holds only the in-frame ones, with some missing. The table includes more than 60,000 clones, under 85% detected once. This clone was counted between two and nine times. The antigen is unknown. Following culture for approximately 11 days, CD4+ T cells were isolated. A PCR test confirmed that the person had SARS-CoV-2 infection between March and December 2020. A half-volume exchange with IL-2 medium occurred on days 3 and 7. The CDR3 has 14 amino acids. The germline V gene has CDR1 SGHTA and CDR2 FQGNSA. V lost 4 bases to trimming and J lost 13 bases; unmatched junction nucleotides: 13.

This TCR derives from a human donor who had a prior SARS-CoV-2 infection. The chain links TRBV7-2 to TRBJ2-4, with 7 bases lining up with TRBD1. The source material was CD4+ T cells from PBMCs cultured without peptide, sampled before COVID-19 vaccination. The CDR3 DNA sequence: TGTGCCAGCAGCTCATACCGGGACAGCCCCATCCAGTACTTC. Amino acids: CASSSYRDSPIQYF.